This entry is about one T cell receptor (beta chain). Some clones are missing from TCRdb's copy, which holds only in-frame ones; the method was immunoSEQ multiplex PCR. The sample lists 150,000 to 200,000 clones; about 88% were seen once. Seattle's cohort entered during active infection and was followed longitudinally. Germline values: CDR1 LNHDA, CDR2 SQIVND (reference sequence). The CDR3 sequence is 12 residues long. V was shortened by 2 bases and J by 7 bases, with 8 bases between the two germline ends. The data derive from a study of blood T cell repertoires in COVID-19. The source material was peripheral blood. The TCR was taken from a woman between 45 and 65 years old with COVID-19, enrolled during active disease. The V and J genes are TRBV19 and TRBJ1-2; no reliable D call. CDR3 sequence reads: CASSIHPGGYTF. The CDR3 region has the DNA TGTGCCAGTAGTATACATCCAGGTGGCTACACCTTC. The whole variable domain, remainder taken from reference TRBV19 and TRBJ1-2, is DGGITQSPKYLFRKEGQNVTLSCEQNLNHDAMYWYRQDPGQGLRLIYYSQIVNDFQKGDIAEGYSVSREKKESFPLTVTSAQKNPTAFYLCASSIHPGGYTFGSGTRLTVV.